These 26 T cell receptor beta chains were all obtained from the same sample, sequenced in a study of blood T cell repertoires in COVID-19. Clones were sequenced by immunoSEQ multiplex PCR, and TCRdb holds only the in-frame ones, with some missing. The data contain around 300,000 clones, about 87% of them singletons. Sequences were obtained from PBMCs or T cells enriched from blood (not recorded which). These receptors all stem from a woman aged 45-59 years who had recovered from COVID-19.

The CDR3 here is CAWSGKGQGVSEKLFF. In nucleotides, the CDR3 is TGTGCCTGGAGTGGAAAGGGACAGGGGGTTTCTGAAAAACTGTTTTTT. The genes are TRBV30 and TRBJ1-4; TRBD1 matches 11 bases. V trimming: 1 base; J trimming: 7 bases; junction bases outside the gene matches: 8. The CDR3 is 16 amino acids. Germline V gene data show CDR1 as GTSNPN and CDR2 as SVGIG (reference sequence).

This clone came up a few times. J is TRBJ1-2 and V is TRBV29-1; tentative D call: TRBD1 (5 bases). The CDR3 sequence is 13 residues long. Germline assignment: CDR1 SQVTM and CDR2 ANQGSEA. V was clipped by 7 bases and J by 1 base, with 13 bases between them. CDR3 sequence reads: CSGGETFNYGYTF. CDR3 DNA: TGCAGCGGGGGGGAGACCTTTAACTATGGCTACACCTTC.

A few counts support this clone. The V gene is TRBV19, the J gene TRBJ1-3; D not certain. The CDR3 length is 14 residues. V lost 8 bases to trimming and J lost 6 bases, with 17 bases between them. Per germline, CDR1 LNHDA and CDR2 SQIVND (reference sequence). The CDR3 protein is CASGIRSGVNTIYF. The CDR3, as DNA: TGTGCCAGTGGAATACGGTCCGGGGTAAACACCATATATTTT.

The chain combines TRBV7-2 with TRBJ1-5; TRBD1 agrees at 12 bases. The CDR3 has 15 amino acids. The V gene's germline CDR1 is SGHTA and CDR2 FQGNSA. J gave up 7 bases and V 0 bases, and 1 base lay outside the gene matches. The CDR3 DNA is TGTGCCAGCAGCTTAGCGGGACAGGGGGCGCAGCCCCAGCATTTT. It is translated as CASSLAGQGAQPQHF.

The chain links TRBV2 to TRBJ2-1; 7 bases are a match to TRBD1. This CDR3 has 11 residues. V lost 6 bases to trimming and J lost 13 bases; unmatched junction nucleotides: 6. The germline V gene has CDR1 SNHLY and CDR2 FYNNEI. The CDR3 spells CASRLTGRQFF. CDR3 nucleotide sequence: TGTGCCAGCAGATTGACAGGGCGACAGTTCTTC.

The rearrangement joins TRBV7-9 to TRBJ2-7; TRBD1 aligns across 11 bases. Germline V gives CDR1 SEHNR, CDR2 FQNEAQ (reference sequence). The ends lost 3 bases at V and 5 bases at J; junction bases unmatched: 3. CDR3 size: 14 residues. CDR3 in amino acids: CASSLGQGVHEQYF. CDR3 bases: TGTGCCAGCAGCTTGGGACAGGGGGTCCACGAGCAGTACTTC.

This rearrangement joins TRBV7-3 to TRBJ2-7; D may be TRBD1 (6 bases). The CDR3 extends over 18 amino acids. CDR1 SGHTA and CDR2 FQGTGA come from the germline V gene. Trimming took 1 base from V and 4 from J, leaving 23 bases between them. The CDR3 region is CASSLSGSAGVKVYEQYF. CDR3 coding DNA: TGTGCCAGCAGCTTAAGCGGGTCGGCAGGGGTAAAGGTTTACGAGCAGTACTTC.

The V gene is TRBV19, the J gene TRBJ1-5, with 7 bases that match TRBD1. The CDR3 spans 16 residues. Trimming took 1 base from V and 9 from J; bases not matched to a gene: 12. Per the germline V gene, CDR1 is LNHDA and CDR2 is SQIVND (reference sequence). The CDR3 DNA sequence: TGTGCCAGTAGTATAGGACAGGGAAAACTCCATAGGCCCCAGCATTTT. Protein: CASSIGQGKLHRPQHF.

The CDR3 loop reads CASSLSKRTEAFF. Written as DNA, the CDR3 is TGTGCCAGCAGTTTATCCAAGAGGACTGAAGCTTTCTTT. The chain is built from TRBV6-5 and TRBJ1-1; D unclear. Germline-derived CDR1 and CDR2 are MNHEY and SVGAGI. The germline V and J ends were trimmed by 4 bases and 5 bases, with 11 bases remaining between them. CDR3 length: 13 amino acids.

The chain has TRBV25-1 and TRBJ2-1, with D possibly being TRBD2 (5 bases). V shed 1 base and J shed 8 bases, with 15 bases lying between them. The CDR3 loop spans 15 amino acids. Germline V gives CDR1 MGHDK, CDR2 SYGVNS. CDR3 sequence: CASSESTDPRDEQFF. Here the CDR3 DNA reads TGTGCCAGCAGTGAATCCACGGACCCGAGGGATGAGCAGTTCTTC.

The CDR3: CASRGAGALGDEQYF. The CDR3 region has the DNA TGTGCCAGCAGGGGGGCGGGGGCCCTTGGGGACGAGCAGTACTTC. The V gene is TRBV28, the J gene TRBJ2-7, with D tentatively TRBD2 (7 bases). Germline CDR1 is MDHEN and CDR2 is SYDVKM. The CDR3 sequence is 15 residues long. V gave up 6 bases and J gave up 5 bases, with 20 bases separating them.

The chain uses TRBV7-5 and TRBJ1-2; the tabulated D call, TRBD1, remains unverified against the DNA. TRBV7-5 is tagged as a pseudogene. The CDR3 loop spans 14 amino acids. DNA of the CDR3: TGTGCCAGAAGCTTTCGTCGGACAGGGCCTGGCTACACCTTC. Translation: CARSFRRTGPGYTF.

The chain combines TRBV18 with TRBJ1-5; D unclear. This CDR3 contains 15 residues. Germline V gene sequence: CDR1 KGHSH, CDR2 LQKENI. V lost 5 bases to trimming and J lost 2 bases, with 13 bases between them. The CDR3 here is CASSTAPQGNQPQHF. CDR3 DNA sequence: TGTGCCAGCTCAACGGCACCCCAGGGCAATCAGCCCCAGCATTTT.

The chain combines TRBV5-6 with TRBJ1-1, with TRBD1 as a possible D gene (5 bases). The CDR3 loop spans 19 amino acids. Trimming removed 0 bases at V and 4 bases at J, with 25 bases between. Germline CDR1 SGHDT, CDR2 YYEEEE. The CDR3 protein is CASSLVRGAGSDFGTEAFF. CDR3 DNA sequence: TGTGCCAGCAGCTTGGTAAGAGGAGCAGGGTCCGATTTTGGCACTGAAGCTTTCTTT. Complete variable domain (other parts from reference TRBV5-6 and TRBJ1-1): DAGVTQSPTHLIKTRGQQVTLRCSPKSGHDTVSWYQQALGQGPQFIFQYYEEEERQRGNFPDRFSGHQFPNYSSELNVNALLLGDSALYLCASSLVRGAGSDFGTEAFFGQGTRLTVV.

This clone was seen only once. The rearrangement joins TRBV5-5 to TRBJ1-6; possible D gene TRBD1, 6 bases. The germline V and J ends were trimmed by 5 bases and 8 bases, with 17 bases remaining between them. Germline V gene data show CDR1 as SGHKS and CDR2 as YYEKEE (reference sequence). The CDR3 spans 15 residues. CDR3 bases: TGTGCCAGCAGTTCCCAGGGGAGTAGGGATTCACCCCTCCACTTT. It yields the protein CASSSQGSRDSPLHF.

This sequence joins TRBV7-3 and TRBJ1-1; perhaps TRBD1 as D (5 bases). The CDR3 contains 14 residues. V was pared by 1 base and J by 1 base, with 7 bases between. Germline lookup yields CDR1 SGHTA and CDR2 FQGTGA. The CDR3 loop reads CASSLSRENTEAFF. CDR3 sequence (DNA): TGTGCCAGCAGCTTAAGCAGGGAGAACACTGAAGCTTTCTTT.

The chain employs TRBV18 and TRBJ1-1; tentative D call: TRBD1 (6 bases). Germline V gives CDR1 KGHSH, CDR2 LQKENI. Trimming took 6 bases from V and 1 from J, leaving 12 bases between them. This CDR3 has 14 residues. The CDR3 protein is CASSSEQGNTEAFF. In nucleotides, the CDR3 is TGTGCCAGCTCGTCCGAACAGGGGAACACTGAAGCTTTCTTT. The complete variable domain, with remaining parts taken from reference TRBV18 and TRBJ1-1, reads NAGVMQNPRHLVRRRGQEARLRCSPMKGHSHVYWYRQLPEEGLKFMVYLQKENIIDESGMPKERFSAEFPKEGPSILRIQQVVRGDSAAYFCASSSEQGNTEAFFGQGTRLTVV.

V usage is TRBV12-3 or TRBV12-4 and J usage is TRBJ2-3; 9 bases line up with TRBD2. V dropped 8 bases and J dropped 0; count of bases not matched to a gene: 0. The CDR3 is 13 amino acids. The CDR3 protein is CASGTSSTDTQYF. The CDR3 DNA is TGTGCCAGCGGGACTAGCAGCACAGATACGCAGTATTTT.

The chain couples TRBV25-1 to TRBJ1-2; D possibly corresponds to TRBD1 (5 bases). This CDR3 has 15 residues. V lost 1 base and J 4 bases, leaving 13 bases between the germline ends. CDR1 MGHDK and CDR2 SYGVNS come from the germline V gene. CDR3 amino acids: CASSESGGRGYGYTF. The CDR3 region has the DNA TGTGCCAGCAGTGAATCGGGAGGGAGGGGCTATGGCTACACCTTC.

The chain uses TRBV18 and TRBJ2-1, with 12 positions matching TRBD2. Germline V gene lookup returns CDR1 KGHSH and CDR2 LQKENI. The CDR3 is 15 residues long. The J segment lost 7 bases and the V segment lost 4 bases, leaving 5 bases of the junction unmatched. The chain's CDR3 is CASSRGLAGYNEQFF. The CDR3 nucleotides read TGTGCCAGCTCACGGGGACTAGCGGGCTATAATGAGCAGTTCTTC.

This chain's CDR3 is CAISPRGGYGYTF. CDR3 nucleotide sequence: TGTGCCATCAGTCCTCGTGGAGGCTATGGCTACACCTTC. This sequence joins TRBV10-3 and TRBJ1-2; no reliable D call. The germline CDR1 and CDR2 sequences are ENHRY and SYGVKD. The CDR3 covers 13 residues. Trimming cost V 5 bases and J 4 bases, with 11 bases left between them.

J is TRBJ2-1 and V is TRBV27; D call uncertain. The CDR3 sequence is 14 residues long. V lost 5 bases and J lost 0, with 8 bases in between. Germline values: CDR1 MNHEY, CDR2 SMNVEV (reference sequence). CDR3: CASSSKSSYNEQFF. DNA for the CDR3: TGTGCCAGCAGTAGCAAGAGCTCCTACAATGAGCAGTTCTTC.

V is TRBV29-1 and J is TRBJ1-1; D perhaps matches TRBD1 (6 bases). The CDR3 sequence is 12 residues long. Germline lookup yields CDR1 SQVTM and CDR2 ANQGSEA. Trimming stripped 3 bases from V and 2 bases from J, with 7 bases between. The CDR3 loop is CSVDRGNTEAFF. The CDR3 DNA reads as TGCAGCGTTGACAGGGGAAACACTGAAGCTTTCTTT.

This clone was seen a handful of times. This chain links TRBV5-1 with TRBJ1-1, with D possibly TRBD1 on 5 matching bases. This CDR3 has 12 amino acids. The ends were cut back, 2 bases at V and 7 bases at J, with 9 bases in the middle. CDR1 and CDR2 from the germline V gene are SGHRS and YFSETQ. The CDR3 loop is CASSFPGGEAFF. The CDR3 DNA reads as TGCGCCAGCAGCTTCCCCGGGGGTGAAGCTTTCTTT.

The chain recombines TRBV7-2 with TRBJ2-5, with 7 bases identical to TRBD1. CDR3 length: 15 amino acids. V was pared by 1 base and J by 5 bases, with 7 bases of the junction left unmatched. CDR1 is SGHTA, CDR2 FQGNSA, per germline. For the CDR3, the DNA is TGTGCCAGCAGCTTAGGACAGGGAAGAGGGGAGACCCAGTACTTC. Translated, it gives CASSLGQGRGETQYF.

The chain couples TRBV28 to TRBJ2-2, with 9 bases identical to TRBD2. Trimming at V came to 9 bases and at J to 6 bases, leaving 5 bases not matched to a gene. The CDR3 sequence is 13 residues long. The germline V gene encodes CDR1 MDHEN and CDR2 SYDVKM. DNA for the CDR3: TGTGCCAGTGGGCGGACTAGCGCCGGGGAGCTGTTTTTT. It is translated as CASGRTSAGELFF.